This T cell receptor beta chain was found in a study of blood T cell repertoires in COVID-19. Study context: COVID-19 samples collected from the United States, Italy and Spain covered acute and convalescent phases.

The Seattle patients, enrolled during active infection, were followed longitudinally. Produced via immunoSEQ multiplex PCR; TCRdb's table is partial and in-frame only. The repertoire holds about 410,000 clones, with around nine tenths as singletons. This CDR3 has 11 amino acids. V dropped 4 bases and J dropped 7 bases, with 5 bases sitting between them. Sequencing was done on a sample of peripheral blood. The chain couples TRBV12-3 or TRBV12-4 to TRBJ1-5; D ambiguous. This receptor was identified in a woman between 40 and 55 years old with COVID-19, enrolled during active disease. CDR3 amino acids: CASSSSQPQHF. The CDR3 DNA reads TGTGCCAGCAGTTCGTCCCAGCCCCAGCATTTT.